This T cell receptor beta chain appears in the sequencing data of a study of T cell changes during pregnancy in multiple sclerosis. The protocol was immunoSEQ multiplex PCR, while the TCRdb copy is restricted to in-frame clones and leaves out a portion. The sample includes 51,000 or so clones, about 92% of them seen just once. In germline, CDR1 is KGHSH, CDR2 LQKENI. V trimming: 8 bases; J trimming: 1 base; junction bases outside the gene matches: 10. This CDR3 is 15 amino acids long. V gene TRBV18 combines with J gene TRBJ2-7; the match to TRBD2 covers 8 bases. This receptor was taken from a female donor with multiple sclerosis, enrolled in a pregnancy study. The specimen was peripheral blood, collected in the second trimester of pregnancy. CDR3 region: CASALRGGESYEQYF. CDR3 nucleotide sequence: TGTGCCAGCGCTCTTCGGGGGGGCGAATCCTACGAGCAGTACTTC.